The rows below give T cell receptor beta chains drawn from one sample of a study of cytomegalovirus exposure and HLA in healthy donors. Sequenced by immunoSEQ multiplex PCR; TCRdb stores in-frame clones only, minus some. This sample carries about 58,000 clones, roughly nine tenths of them seen once, and the ten largest clones take 1% to 1.2%. Specimen: PBMCs. Every receptor here comes from a young man in good health and CMV-seronegative. The CDR3 runs from the conserved cysteine through the conserved F or W. The D gene is left open where the match is weak. A clone size is listed for some rows: how often the clone was seen (once, few, many), or a class if it is expanded.

>-|TRBJ1-4|-|TRBV5-1
CASSLGGGDYEKLFF
TGCGCCAGCAGCTTGGGGGGGGGAGATTATGAAAAACTGTTTTTT
>-|TRBJ1-5|-|TRBV13
CASSSFNQPQHF
TGTGCCAGCAGCTCTTTCAATCAGCCCCAGCATTTT
>TRBD1|TRBJ1-1|-|TRBV4-1
CASSHQGAVEAFF
TGCGCCAGCAGCCATCAGGGGGCGGTTGAAGCTTTCTTT
>TRBD1|TRBJ1-2|-|TRBV10-3
CAISSETGGYGYTF
TGTGCCATCAGTTCCGAGACAGGGGGCTATGGCTACACCTTC
>TRBD2|TRBJ2-7|few|TRBV7-8
CASSTGGRDYEQYF
TGTGCCAGCAGCACGGGGGGGCGGGACTACGAGCAGTACTTC
>-|TRBJ1-1|-|TRBV28
CASSLTGFGNTEAFF
TGTGCCAGCAGTTTAACAGGGTTCGGAAACACTGAAGCTTTCTTT
>TRBD2|TRBJ2-3|-|TRBV4-1
CASSQEGWSGRSDTQYF
TGCGCCAGCAGCCAAGAAGGGTGGAGCGGGAGATCTGATACGCAGTATTTT
>TRBD2|TRBJ2-3|-|TRBV6-5
CASSYTGLAATDTQYF
TGTGCCAGCAGTTACACGGGACTAGCGGCAACAGATACGCAGTATTTT
>TRBD1|TRBJ2-1|-|TRBV28
CASGTEYALGNEQFF
TGTGCCAGTGGGACAGAATATGCCCTAGGCAATGAGCAGTTCTTC
>-|TRBJ2-7|-|TRBV5-1
CASSTEQGEQYF
TGCGCCAGCAGCACTGAGCAGGGTGAGCAGTACTTC
>TRBD2|TRBJ2-7|-|TRBV28
CASSLFKASGRADEQYF
TGTGCCAGCAGTTTATTTAAGGCTAGCGGGAGGGCCGACGAGCAGTACTTC
>TRBD1|TRBJ1-5|-|TRBV2
CASGGQGADQPQHF
TGTGCCAGCGGTGGCCAGGGGGCGGATCAGCCCCAGCATTTT
>TRBD2|TRBJ2-3|-|TRBV4-3
CASSQDGTGRATDTQYF
TGCGCCAGCAGCCAAGATGGGACGGGGAGGGCCACAGATACGCAGTATTTT
>TRBD1|TRBJ2-3|-|TRBV27
CASSSYNTGVNRDTQYF
TGTGCCAGCAGTTCCTACAACACAGGGGTAAATAGGGATACGCAGTATTTT
>TRBD2|TRBJ2-1|-|TRBV6-5
CASSYLGSGRYTEQFF
TGTGCCAGCAGTTACTTGGGTAGCGGGAGGTACACTGAGCAGTTCTTC
>-|TRBJ2-3|-|TRBV7-6
CASSFNPRTTDTQYF
TGTGCCAGCAGCTTTAACCCTAGAACCACAGATACGCAGTATTTT
>-|TRBJ2-7|-|TRBV29-1
CSVETYGEGEQYF
TGCAGCGTTGAGACGTACGGGGAAGGCGAGCAGTACTTC
>TRBD1|TRBJ2-7|-|TRBV19
CASSPSDRRPYEQYF
TGTGCCAGTAGCCCCTCGGACAGGCGTCCCTACGAGCAGTACTTC
>-|TRBJ1-5|-|TRBV15
CATSRGQVQPQHF
TGTGCCACCAGCAGAGGACAGGTTCAGCCCCAGCATTTT
>TRBD2|TRBJ2-7|-|TRBV7-8
CASSLEGWAGDSYEQYF
TGTGCCAGCAGCTTAGAAGGTTGGGCGGGGGACTCCTACGAGCAGTACTTC
>-|TRBJ1-2|-|TRBV19
CASNRDLGGDYGYTF
TGTGCCAGTAACCGGGACCTGGGAGGGGACTATGGCTACACCTTC
>TRBD1|TRBJ1-2|once|TRBV6-6
CAVGGPNYGYTF
TGCGCCGTAGGGGGCCCCAACTATGGCTACACCTTC
>TRBD2|TRBJ2-7|-|TRBV4-3
CASSQGLAGGLEQYF
TGCGCCAGCAGCCAAGGACTAGCGGGGGGTCTCGAGCAGTACTTC
>-|TRBJ1-1|once|TRBV13
CASSLEHLATEAFF
TGTGCCAGCAGCTTAGAACACCTGGCCACTGAAGCTTTCTTT
>TRBD2|TRBJ2-7|once|TRBV19
CASSRSTSGSYEQYF
TGTGCCAGTAGTAGATCGACTAGCGGGAGTTACGAGCAGTACTTC
>-|TRBJ2-3|once|TRBV27
CASSLSSGADTQYF
TGTGCCAGCAGTTTATCGTCGGGGGCAGATACGCAGTATTTT
>TRBD1|TRBJ1-1|-|TRBV6-1
CACGQAIYTEAFF
TGTGCCTGTGGACAGGCCATTTACACTGAAGCTTTCTTT
>TRBD2|TRBJ2-5|-|TRBV2
CASSGGSGRAETQYF
TGTGCCAGCAGTGGGGGTAGCGGGAGGGCAGAGACCCAGTACTTC
>-|TRBJ2-7|-|TRBV7-9
CASSFVSYEQYF
TGTGCCAGCAGCTTCGTGAGCTACGAGCAGTACTTC
>-|TRBJ1-2|-|TRBV7-9
CASSGYGNYGYTF
TGTGCCAGCAGCGGATACGGGAACTATGGCTACACCTTC
>TRBD2|TRBJ2-5|-|TRBV5-5
CASIAGAGETQYF
TGTGCCAGCATCGCGGGAGCGGGGGAGACCCAGTACTTC
>TRBD1|TRBJ1-1|-|TRBV29-1
CSVKTGATEAFF
TGCAGCGTGAAAACAGGGGCCACTGAAGCTTTCTTT
>-|TRBJ2-7|-|TRBV27
CASSLSANYYEQYF
TGTGCCAGCAGTTTATCGGCAAATTACTACGAGCAGTACTTC